This T cell receptor beta chain stems from a study of blood T cell repertoires in COVID-19. Whole-study context: Samples came from the United States, Italy and Spain, spanning acute and convalescent COVID-19. PBMCs, B-cell-depleted T cells, or T cells were the source of the cDNA or gDNA that made up the material.

As handled by the study authors: Estimation of nucleated cell counts was performed using reference gene primer amplification. TCRdb's copy holds only in-frame clones and misses some; the assay was immunoSEQ multiplex PCR. V and J calls and clone size follow that table, whereas D and trimming were derived from the DNA. The sample has around 64,000 clones; 80% to 90% are singletons. The germline V gene has CDR1 SGHNT and CDR2 YYREEE (reference sequence). The trim removed 0 bases at V and 5 bases at J, leaving 5 bases unmatched. The CDR3 has 15 residues. The receptor comes from a man aged 50 to 60 with active COVID-19. Material: peripheral blood. V is TRBV5-4 and J is TRBJ2-5, with 9 bases matching TRBD1. The CDR3 protein is CASSLGRDRDETQYF. The CDR3 DNA reads TGTGCCAGCAGCTTGGGCCGGGACAGGGATGAGACCCAGTACTTC.